Listed below are T cell receptor beta chains from one sample, sequenced in a study of liver allograft versus peripheral blood T cells. MiXCR, applied by TCRdb to the reads, yields one record per CDR3 protein. In the table there are 8,900 or so distinct CDR3 sequences, about 20% of which are singletons. The receptors shown here come from a human patient who had a liver transplant. The T cells may come from the graft donor. Each CDR3 is given with its conserved first and last residue. The D gene is left open where the match is weak. The size field is filled for only some rows; it gives once, few, many or a size class.

>TRBJ2-2|TRBV7-3|many|NA
CASSRSNTGELFF
TGTGCCAGCAGCCGATCTAACACCGGGGAGCTGTTTTTT
>TRBJ1-1|TRBV20-1|NA|TRBD1
CSAGGQADLEAFF
TGCAGTGCGGGGGGACAGGCCGACCTTGAAGCTTTCTTT
>TRBJ2-3|TRBV19|medium-sized|NA
CASSPRFRGAGDTQYF
TGTGCCAGTAGTCCCCGGTTTCGGGGGGCTGGAGATACGCAGTATTTT
>TRBJ1-2|TRBV11-2|few|NA
CASSLRETNYGYTF
TGTGCCAGCAGCTTGCGGGAGACTAACTATGGCTACACCTTC
>TRBJ2-7|TRBV7-3|NA|NA
CASSPSAGTTYEQYF
TGTGCCAGCAGCCCTTCCGCAGGGACCACCTACGAGCAGTACTTC
>TRBJ1-4|TRBV7-2|medium-sized|NA
CASRSGMGEKLFF
TGTGCCAGCAGATCAGGGATGGGTGAAAAACTGTTTTTT
>TRBJ2-2|TRBV11-1|few|NA
CASSLGPTGELFF
TGTGCCAGCAGCTTAGGCCCCACGGGGGAGCTGTTTTTT
>TRBJ1-2|TRBV6-1|NA|NA
CASTQRGEGESYGYTF
TGTGCCAGCACCCAGAGGGGGGAGGGAGAGAGCTATGGCTACACCTTC
>TRBJ2-7|TRBV24-1|few|NA
CATSEATGSQYF
TGTGCCACCAGTGAGGCCACAGGGTCTCAGTACTTC
>TRBJ1-3|TRBV5-6|many|NA
CASSFGGNTIYF
TGTGCCAGCAGCTTCGGGGGAAACACCATATATTTT
>TRBJ1-2|TRBV28|few|NA
CASSDGRIYGYTF
TGTGCCAGCAGTGATGGGCGGATATATGGCTACACCTTC